A single T cell receptor (beta chain) is shown here with its context. As yet, its antigen is unknown. This sample is part of a study of cytomegalovirus exposure and HLA in healthy donors. The study's findings and limits: TCR beta sequences reportedly predicted most subjects' HLA-A and HLA-B alleles accurately. Most CMV-associated TCR beta chains appeared HLA-restricted in a later analysis. More than 150 TCR beta chains were listed as cytomegalovirus-associated.

The PCR made use of 60 Vbeta and 13 Jbeta primers. Clones were read by immunoSEQ multiplex PCR, and TCRdb kept only the in-frame ones, dropping some. The data hold about 120,000 clones, with about 75% observed a single time. The origin of this receptor is a woman aged 40 to 55 in good health and CMV-seropositive. Sequencing was done on a sample of PBMCs.

As DNA, the CDR3 is TGTGCCAGCAGCGCCCGGGACAGGGACTACGAGCAGTACTTC. Translating gives CASSARDRDYEQYF. The chain employs TRBV13 and TRBJ2-7; 9 nucleotides agree with TRBD1. There are 14 residues in the CDR3. V lost 5 bases to trimming and J lost 3 bases; unmatched junction nucleotides: 5. Germline-derived CDR1 and CDR2 are PRHDT and FYEKMQ (reference sequence).